The present entry profiles one T cell receptor beta chain with its context. PCR used 60 Vbeta primers and 13 Jbeta primers. TCRdb keeps only in-frame clones here, not all; method: immunoSEQ multiplex PCR. The sample has 38,000 or so clones. The data were taken from a study of cytomegalovirus exposure and HLA in healthy donors. The V gene's germline CDR1 is SGHDT and CDR2 YYEEEE. Trimming removed 4 bases from V and 13 bases from J; junction bases left unmatched: 11. The CDR3 covers 14 residues. This TCR was recovered from a man aged 35 to 55 in good health and CMV-seropositive. The J gene is TRBJ2-3, the V gene TRBV5-6; 11 bases map to TRBD2. The sample consisted of PBMCs. CDR3 in amino acids: CASSPTQLAGAEYF. In DNA, the CDR3 is TGTGCCAGCAGCCCCACCCAACTAGCGGGAGCCGAGTATTTT.